This T cell receptor (beta chain) was recorded in a study of technical replicates of blood from a few donors (dated by TCRdb to 2015 to 2018). Library construction relied on the immunoSEQ multiplex PCR assay. Held by TCRdb, this immuneACCESS table contains in-frame sequences only and omits some clones. Under half of the omission traces to an unresolved V gene where checked; the cause of the rest is unknown. The sample data list roughly 51,000 clones, and approximately 92% of these were observed just once. The ten largest clones take up 4.2% of the sample. V is clipped by 1 base and J by 10 bases, and the sequence between their germline boundaries is 13 bases long. The germline V gene (reference sequence) supplies CDR1 PRHDT and CDR2 FYEKMQ. There are 13 amino acids in the CDR3, from cysteine to phenylalanine inclusive. CDR3 DNA only is kept here, 39 bases in frame from base 1. Remarks on this clone: The specificity of this receptor is unknown. No much larger clone is present one base from it, and per-base qualities are unavailable.

The rearrangement combines TRBV13 with TRBJ1-1; there is no confident call for the D gene. The source is a human donor in good health. Some clones in this sample may be carry-over from other donors' samples. The sequencing input was PBMCs. The CDR3 reads as follows: CASSLEARHGAFF. The nucleotide sequence is TGTGCCAGCAGCTTAGAGGCTAGGCATGGAGCTTTCTTT.